The source of this T cell receptor (beta chain) is a study of CD8+CD57+ T cells in acquired aplastic anemia. For the study at large: When averaged, DNA from sorted CD4+ and CD8+ cells came to 2.5 to 3.5 ug. Study-wide results and limits: There were roughly 28 CD8+ CDR3 sequences that occurred in both patients and controls.

Genomic DNA, the template, was used for profiling of the TCR beta VDJ and CDR3. TCRdb reprocessed the reads via MiXCR and lists one record per CDR3 protein. The sample has just over 450,000 distinct CDR3 sequences, more than 25% seen once; the top ten hold about 0.8%. V dropped 5 bases and J dropped 7 bases, with 11 bases sitting between them. From germline, CDR1 is SGHTA and CDR2 FQGNSA. The CDR3 covers 13 residues. This clonotype was seen a few times. Its specificity is unknown. For sequencing, patients were chosen who had shown expansion of CD8+CD57+ cells by flow cytometry. Sequenced input: sorted CD4+, CD8+, or CD8+CD57+ T cells (not recorded which) from PBMCs. This receptor was identified in a human donor with aplastic anemia. J is TRBJ2-2 and V is TRBV7-2, with a possible D match to TRBD2 (6 bases). In DNA form, the CDR3 reads TGTGCCAGCAGCCAAGGAGGGCTCGGGGAGCTGTTTTTT. Amino acids: CASSQGGLGELFF.